This T cell receptor (beta chain) appears in the sequencing data of a study of shared clonotypes between healthy human individuals. Data came from immunoSEQ multiplex PCR; TCRdb stores just in-frame clones and leaves some out. The data hold about 490,000 clones, with around 85% observed a single time. Per germline, CDR1 GTSNPN and CDR2 SVGIG (reference sequence). Trimming left V 2 bases short and J 4 bases short, with 12 bases between. The CDR3 totals 14 residues. This chain connects TRBV30 to TRBJ1-3; D is unclear. This sequence was found in a woman between 40 and 50 years old in good health. Some clones in this sample may be carry-over from other donors' samples. Source material: PBMCs. CDR3 loop: CAWSSFTGGNTIYF. CDR3 sequence (DNA): TGTGCCTGGAGTTCGTTCACGGGAGGAAACACCATATATTTT.